This TCR beta chain appears in the sequencing data of a study of shared clonotypes between healthy human individuals. Study results and caveats: On the whole, naive subsets had larger estimated richness than memory subsets had. The sharing of approximately 5.1% of naive CD4 clonotypes was seen across several donors. All-four-donor shared clonotypes had higher generation probabilities than non-shared clonotypes did. Measured sharing among donors was expected to vary with sequencing depth.

As regards this clone: Antigen specificity is unknown.

Profiling relied on immunoSEQ multiplex PCR, and the TCRdb table lists in-frame clones only, not all of them. The data contain hundreds of thousands of clones, more than 70% of them singletons. This receptor was obtained from a woman aged 25 to 39 in good health. The specimen sequenced was memory CD4+ T cells sorted from blood. Regarding subset: CD45RA-negative fraction.

The CDR3 bases are TGTGCCAGCAGCCCTCTCCTAGCGGGAGGGCACTATACGCAGTATTTT. Translating gives CASSPLLAGGHYTQYF. The chain joins TRBV11-2 to TRBJ2-3, with TRBD2 matching 12 bases. Germline assignment: CDR1 SGHAT and CDR2 FQNNGV. The CDR3 consists of 16 residues. V was pared by 5 bases and J by 7 bases, with 10 bases of the junction left unmatched.